A selection of T cell receptor beta chains follows, all from one sample in a study of cytomegalovirus exposure and HLA in healthy donors. This table comes from immunoSEQ multiplex PCR, and its TCRdb copy is limited to in-frame clones, with some not included. In the table there are about 150,000 clones, approximately 73% of which are singletons. The sample consisted of PBMCs. These receptors were collected from a man aged 30 to 39 in good health and CMV-seropositive. The CDR3 runs from the conserved cysteine through the conserved F or W. D genes are given only for firm matches. The size field is filled for only some rows; it gives once, few, many or a size class.

j_gene | v_gene | d_gene | abundance | CDR3nt | CDR3aa
TRBJ1-1 | TRBV2 | . | . | TGTGCCAGCAGTGAAGATGAAGGGGCGAACACTGAAGCTTTCTTT | CASSEDEGANTEAFF
TRBJ1-1 | TRBV5-1 | . | . | TGCGCCAGCATCGGGGGAACTGAAGCTTTCTTT | CASIGGTEAFF
TRBJ1-5 | TRBV18 | . | . | TGTGCCAGCTCACCAGGGCAGCAGAATCAGCCCCAGCATTTT | CASSPGQQNQPQHF
TRBJ1-2 | TRBV29-1 | . | few | TGCAGCGTTGACCGTTATGGCTACACCTTC | CSVDRYGYTF
TRBJ1-5 | TRBV30 | TRBD1 | . | TGTGCCTGGAGTCGGACAGGGGTCGGGAATCAGCCCCAGCATTTT | CAWSRTGVGNQPQHF
TRBJ1-5 | TRBV10-3 | . | few | TGTGCCATCAGTGAGTCGGTAGATCAGCCCCAGCATTTT | CAISESVDQPQHF
TRBJ2-7 | TRBV21-1 | . | . | TGTGCCAGCAGCAAAGAGGAGACAGGGCCACTTGGCCCCTACGAGCAGTACTTC | CASSKEETGPLGPYEQYF
TRBJ1-1 | TRBV5-4 | . | . | TGTGCCAGCAGCCCGCAGGAGGGGAGGGACACTGAAGCTTTCTTT | CASSPQEGRDTEAFF
TRBJ1-2 | TRBV12-5 | TRBD1 | . | TGTGCTAGTGGTTTGGGGGGACGACAGGGTCATTATGGTTACACCTTC | CASGLGGRQGHYGYTF
TRBJ1-4 | TRBV10-3 | TRBD1 | . | TGTGCCATCAGGGGGACAGGAGGGGAAAAACTGTTTTTT | CAIRGTGGEKLFF
TRBJ2-2 | TRBV15 | TRBD2 | . | TGTGCCACCAGCAGACCCGGGGGACTACTGAACACCGGGGAGCTGTTTTTT | CATSRPGGLLNTGELFF
TRBJ1-2 | TRBV7-2 | . | once | TGTGCCAGCAGCCCCACAGGAAAAGCTAACTATGGCTACACCTTC | CASSPTGKANYGYTF
TRBJ1-4 | TRBV9 | . | . | TGTGCCAGCCGAAGCGCAACTAATGAAAAACTGTTTTTT | CASRSATNEKLFF
TRBJ1-2 | TRBV19 | . | once | TGTGCCAGTAGTATCGGGACTCCGCGGTGGGGCTACACCTTC | CASSIGTPRWGYTF
TRBJ2-3 | TRBV27 | TRBD2 | once | TGTGCCAGCAGTGCCAAACTAGCGGGGTACACAGATACGCAGTATTTT | CASSAKLAGYTDTQYF
TRBJ1-3 | TRBV7-8 | . | . | TGTGCCAGCAGCTTAGATGGGGCTGGCACCATATATTTT | CASSLDGAGTIYF
TRBJ2-7 | TRBV27 | TRBD2 | few | TGTGCCAGCAGTTTAACCGGGGGGTTGGACGAGCAGTACTTC | CASSLTGGLDEQYF
TRBJ1-5 | TRBV9 | . | . | TGTGCCAGCAGCGTAGGTGAGGGTCAGCCCCAGCATTTT | CASSVGEGQPQHF
TRBJ2-7 | TRBV28 | . | few | TGTGCCAGCAGTTTCGGGACTTTCTACGAGCAGTACTTC | CASSFGTFYEQYF
TRBJ2-7 | TRBV14 | . | . | TGTGCCAGCAGTCTCTCCTACGAGCAGTACTTC | CASSLSYEQYF
TRBJ1-5 | TRBV30 | . | . | TGTGCCTGGAGTGGGCAGGATCATCAGCCCCAGCATTTT | CAWSGQDHQPQHF
TRBJ2-2 | TRBV6-1 | . | few | TGTGCCGCGAGCCGGAGGATGCTAAGCGGGGAGCTGTTTTTT | CAASRRMLSGELFF
TRBJ2-3 | TRBV7-6 | TRBD1 | . | TGTGCCACCCTTCCGGGACAGGTTAGATCAGATACGCAGTATTTT | CATLPGQVRSDTQYF
TRBJ1-1 | TRBV11-2 | TRBD1 | . | TGTGCCAGCAGCTTAAGGCAAGACAGGGTAGGGGGCACTGAAGCTTTCTTT | CASSLRQDRVGGTEAFF
TRBJ2-2 | TRBV18 | TRBD1 | few | TGTGCCAGCTCATCGACAGGGGGCCCCATGAACACCGGGGAGCTGTTTTTT | CASSSTGGPMNTGELFF
TRBJ2-5 | TRBV5-1 | TRBD2 | . | TGCGCCAGCAGCTTCGGTAGCGGGAAGGGAGAGACCCAGTACTTC | CASSFGSGKGETQYF
TRBJ2-1 | TRBV7-3 | TRBD2 | . | TGTGCCAGCAGCTGGACTAGCGGGAGGCTAGAGCAGTTCTTC | CASSWTSGRLEQFF
TRBJ2-5 | TRBV5-8 | . | once | TGTGCCAGCAGCTTGGGAGAACAGGGACCTCAATTAGAGACCCAGTACTTC | CASSLGEQGPQLETQYF
TRBJ2-3 | TRBV7-2 | TRBD2 | . | TGTGCCAGCAGCCCCGGGGGGAGCGGGACCTACACAGATACGCAGTATTTT | CASSPGGSGTYTDTQYF
TRBJ1-2 | TRBV29-1 | TRBD1 | . | TGCAGCGCTGGGACAGGATACTATGGCTACACCTTC | CSAGTGYYGYTF
TRBJ2-3 | TRBV5-1 | TRBD1 | . | TGCGCCAGCAGCTTACGACAGGGTCCGAGCACAGATACGCAGTATTTT | CASSLRQGPSTDTQYF
TRBJ1-3 | TRBV28 | . | . | TGTGCCAGCACCCGTACTCCTGGAAACACCATATATTTT | CASTRTPGNTIYF
TRBJ2-5 | TRBV6-6 | . | . | TGTGCCAGCAGGTCCGCGGGACAGAAACGAGAGACCCAGTACTTC | CASRSAGQKRETQYF
TRBJ2-3 | TRBV7-9 | . | . | TGTGCCACCGATCCCGGGTTTAGAGAGGATACGCAGTATTTT | CATDPGFREDTQYF
TRBJ2-3 | TRBV19 | TRBD2 | . | TGTGCCAGTAGTCTTCACCGGGCGGGAGCGGAGGCGGATACGCAGTATTTT | CASSLHRAGAEADTQYF
TRBJ2-1 | TRBV11-2 | . | few | TGTGCCAGCAGCCGCGGGATTTACAATGAGCAGTTCTTC | CASSRGIYNEQFF
TRBJ1-2 | TRBV7-9 | TRBD1 | once | TGTGCCAGCAGCTTAGCGGGACAGATTTATGGCTACACCTTC | CASSLAGQIYGYTF
TRBJ1-5 | TRBV7-2 | TRBD1 | . | TGTGCCAGCAGCCAAGGGACAGCTGATCAGCCCCAGCATTTT | CASSQGTADQPQHF
TRBJ2-5 | TRBV29-1 | . | few | TGCAGCGTTGTCCCCTACGAGACCCAGTACTTC | CSVVPYETQYF
TRBJ1-2 | TRBV7-8 | . | . | TGTGCCAGCAGCTTAGACGGCAGACAAAACTATGGCTACACCTTC | CASSLDGRQNYGYTF
TRBJ1-1 | TRBV19 | . | few | TGTGCCAGTAGCCCCAGGAACACTGAAGCTTTCTTT | CASSPRNTEAFF
TRBJ2-6 | TRBV5-1 | . | . | TGCGCCAGCAGCTCAGGGGCTGGGGCCAACGTCCTGACTTTC | CASSSGAGANVLTF
TRBJ2-1 | TRBV2 | TRBD2 | . | TGTGCCAGCACTGACCCTCTAGCGGGAGGCTACAATGAGCAGTTCTTC | CASTDPLAGGYNEQFF
TRBJ2-3 | TRBV27 | . | few | TGTGCCAGCAGTTCTATGTCAGATACGCAGTATTTT | CASSSMSDTQYF
TRBJ2-3 | TRBV13 | . | . | TGTGCCAGCCAACACAGGCGGGATACGCAGTATTTT | CASQHRRDTQYF
TRBJ1-4 | TRBV6-5 | . | . | TGTGCCAGCAGTTACCGTCAGGGTGGTGAAAAACTGTTTTTT | CASSYRQGGEKLFF
TRBJ2-7 | TRBV5-1 | . | few | TGCGCCAGCAGCTTGGCCGGGGAATCCTACGAGCAGTACTTC | CASSLAGESYEQYF
TRBJ2-1 | TRBV7-9 | TRBD2 | few | TGTTCCAGCAGCCCCCCGTCCCTAGCGGGGACAAATGAGCAGTTCTTC | CSSSPPSLAGTNEQFF
TRBJ1-2 | TRBV18 | . | . | TGTGCCAGCTCACCACCGGCACAGAACTATGGCTACACCTTC | CASSPPAQNYGYTF
TRBJ2-3 | TRBV7-8 | TRBD1 | . | TGTGCCAGCAGCCCGATTGGAAACCGGGACAGGGAATATGAAGATACGCAGTATTTT | CASSPIGNRDREYEDTQYF
TRBJ1-5 | TRBV28 | . | . | TGTGCCAGCACCAAACAGGTCCTCCTGGGGCCCCAGCATTTT | CASTKQVLLGPQHF
TRBJ2-1 | TRBV10-1 | TRBD2 | . | TGCGCCAGCAGTGACAGCGGGAAGTCCAATGAGCAGTTCTTC | CASSDSGKSNEQFF
TRBJ1-2 | TRBV27 | . | once | TGTGCCAGCAGTTTAGCAGGGTCGGGCCTCTATGGCTACACCTTC | CASSLAGSGLYGYTF
TRBJ2-3 | TRBV7-9 | . | few | TGTTCCAGCAGCTTAGGTGACGGGGGAGGAAGGACAGATACGCAGTATTTT | CSSSLGDGGGRTDTQYF
TRBJ1-4 | TRBV7-9 | TRBD1 | . | TGTGCCAGCAGCTCAGGGACAGGGGCTAATGAAAAACTGTTTTTT | CASSSGTGANEKLFF